This TCR beta chain was identified during a study of Graves' ophthalmopathy and Graves' hyperthyroidism. From RNA, the CDR3 regions of TCR beta chains were amplified and sequenced. In the first round, RT-PCR was carried out with HTBI primers, and a multiplex PCR formed the second round. A single record per CDR3 protein comes from TCRdb applying MiXCR to the multiplex PCR reads. The data show over a million distinct CDR3 sequences, approximately 35% seen once. At least ten counts were recorded for this clonotype. Its target is not known. One end of the junction fails to match germline, which may point to a read error. Each hyperthyroidism patient was newly diagnosed, with under 2 months' duration, and aged 18 to 65. Serum thyroxine and TRAb, along with clinical symptoms, thyroid ultrasound and orbital computed tomography, were what diagnosis relied on. The length of the CDR3 is 12 residues. CDR1 DFQATT and CDR2 SNEGSKA come from the germline V gene (reference sequence).

Study-wide points: In separating ophthalmopathy from stable hyperthyroidism, a 13-signature model achieved approximately 91% sensitivity and about 80% specificity. The study's model predicted ophthalmopathy progression at approximately 70% sensitivity and 72% to 85% specificity.

The origin of this receptor is an adult man with Graves' hyperthyroidism. Sequenced sample: peripheral blood or thyroid tissue (not recorded which). This chain connects TRBV20-1 to TRBJ2-7; TRBD2 aligns across 11 bases. Written as DNA, the CDR3 is TGCAGTGCTAGAGATATCTCTAGCGGGAGGATGTTC. Translating gives CSARDISSGRMF.